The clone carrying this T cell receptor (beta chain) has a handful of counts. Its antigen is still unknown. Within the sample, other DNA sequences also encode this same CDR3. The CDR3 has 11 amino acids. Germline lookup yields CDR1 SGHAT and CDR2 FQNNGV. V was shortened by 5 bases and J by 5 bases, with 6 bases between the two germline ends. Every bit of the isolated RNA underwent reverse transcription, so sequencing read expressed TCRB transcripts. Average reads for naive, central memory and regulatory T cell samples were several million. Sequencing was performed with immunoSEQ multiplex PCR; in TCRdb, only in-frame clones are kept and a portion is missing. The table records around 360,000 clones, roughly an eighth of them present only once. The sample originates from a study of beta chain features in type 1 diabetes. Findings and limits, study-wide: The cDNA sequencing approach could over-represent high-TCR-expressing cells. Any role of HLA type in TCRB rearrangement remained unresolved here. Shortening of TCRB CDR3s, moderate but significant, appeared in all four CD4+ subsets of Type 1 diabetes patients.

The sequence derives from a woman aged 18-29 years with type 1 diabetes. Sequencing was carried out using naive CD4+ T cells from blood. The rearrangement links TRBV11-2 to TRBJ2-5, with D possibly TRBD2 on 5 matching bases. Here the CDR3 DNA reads TGTGCCAGCAGCCCGGGGGAGACCCAGTACTTC. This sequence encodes CASSPGETQYF.